This TCR beta chain was identified in a study of OX40 agonist ivuxolimab in advanced cancers. Here immunoSEQ multiplex PCR was the method, and the copy in TCRdb shows in-frame clones only, minus some. The table records about 82,000 clones, roughly 80% of them present only once. This CDR3 comprises 19 residues. CDR1 and CDR2 (germline): SGHDN, FVKESK. V was trimmed by 0 bases and J by 2 bases, leaving 22 bases between them. This clonotype originated in an adult with an advanced solid tumor such as melanoma, head and neck, liver or kidney cancer. This sample comprised CD4+ or CD8+ T cells sorted from blood, obtained in a trial of the OX40 agonist ivuxolimab. The genes are TRBV14 and TRBJ1-1, with TRBD1 as a possible D gene (6 bases). The CDR3 DNA follows: TGTGCCAGCAGCCAAGATGGGGTTTCTACAGGGTGGGTAAACACTGAAGCTTTCTTT. Translation gives CASSQDGVSTGWVNTEAFF.